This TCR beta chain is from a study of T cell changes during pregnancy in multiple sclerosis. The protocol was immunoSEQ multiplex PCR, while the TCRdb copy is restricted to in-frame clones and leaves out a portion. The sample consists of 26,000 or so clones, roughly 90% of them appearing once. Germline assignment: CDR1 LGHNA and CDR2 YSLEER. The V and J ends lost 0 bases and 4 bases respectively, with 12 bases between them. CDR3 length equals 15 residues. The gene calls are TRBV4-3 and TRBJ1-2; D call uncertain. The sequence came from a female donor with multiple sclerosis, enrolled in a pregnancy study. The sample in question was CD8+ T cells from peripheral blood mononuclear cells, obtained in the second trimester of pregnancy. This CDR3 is CASSQETWAAYGYTF. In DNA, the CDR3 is TGCGCCAGCAGCCAAGAAACGTGGGCAGCCTATGGCTACACCTTC.